The T cell receptor beta chain under discussion was sequenced for a study of OX40 agonist ivuxolimab in advanced cancers. The study's findings and limits: Dose levels from 0.1 to 3.0 mg/kg saw CD4+ and CD8+ blood T cells expand clonally by week 6. The 0.1-3.0 mg/kg partial responders had among the lowest clonal expansion. Averaging showed that CD8+ T cells had more expanded clones than CD4+ did.

Losses at the gene ends were 3 bases for V and 3 bases for J; bases not matched to a gene: 3. Germline V CDR1 and CDR2: MDHEN, SYDVKM. This CDR3 is built from 14 residues. Points on this clone: Its antigen is not known.

Measured with immunoSEQ multiplex PCR; TCRdb has only the in-frame clones, and not every one. The sample lists tens of thousands of clones, roughly 90% occurring once. Blood sampling was done at baseline, cycle 4 day 1, and cycle 7 day 1. This clonotype originated in an adult with an advanced solid tumor such as melanoma, head and neck, liver or kidney cancer. The sequencing used CD4+ or CD8+ T cells sorted from blood, collected in a trial of the OX40 agonist ivuxolimab. This rearrangement joins TRBV28 to TRBJ2-7, with TRBD2 matching over 9 bases. CDR3 amino acids: CASSLQAGGYEQYF. For the CDR3, the DNA is TGTGCCAGCAGTTTGCAAGCGGGGGGCTACGAGCAGTACTTC.